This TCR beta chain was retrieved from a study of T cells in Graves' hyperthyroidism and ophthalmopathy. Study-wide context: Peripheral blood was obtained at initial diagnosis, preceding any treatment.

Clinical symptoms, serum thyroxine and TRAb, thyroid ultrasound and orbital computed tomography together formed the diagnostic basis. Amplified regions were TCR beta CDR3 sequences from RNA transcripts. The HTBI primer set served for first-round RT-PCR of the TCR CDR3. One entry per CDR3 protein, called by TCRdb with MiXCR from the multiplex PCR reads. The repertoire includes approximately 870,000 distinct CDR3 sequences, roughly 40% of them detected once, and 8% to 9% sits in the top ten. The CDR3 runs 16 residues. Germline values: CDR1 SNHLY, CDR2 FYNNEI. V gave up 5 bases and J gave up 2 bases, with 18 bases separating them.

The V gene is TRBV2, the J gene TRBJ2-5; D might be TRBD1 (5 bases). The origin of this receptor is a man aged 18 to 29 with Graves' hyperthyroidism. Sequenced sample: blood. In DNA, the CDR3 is TGTGCCAGCAGTCCTATGACAGCCCTCTCACAAGAGACCCAGTACTTC. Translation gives CASSPMTALSQETQYF.